The 24 T cell receptor beta chains below come from one sample, sequenced in a study of shared T cell receptors in the human thymus. Generated by immunoSEQ multiplex PCR, the TCRdb table keeps only in-frame clones and is missing some. The data show about 380,000 clones, 95% seen once. Sequences were obtained from thymocytes. The source is a human donor.

The chain uses TRBV10-3 and TRBJ1-1; D is uncertain. V was pared by 6 bases and J by 0 bases, with 11 bases between. This CDR3 spans 14 amino acids. Germline-derived CDR1 and CDR2 are ENHRY and SYGVKD. This CDR3 reads CAIRGEIMNTEAFF. The CDR3 coding sequence is TGTGCCATCAGAGGAGAAATAATGAACACTGAAGCTTTCTTT.

The chain carries TRBV19 and TRBJ2-7; 9 nucleotides line up with TRBD1. The CDR3 is 15 amino acids. The germline CDR1 and CDR2 sequences are LNHDA and SQIVND (reference sequence). Trimming at V came to 3 bases and at J to 5 bases, leaving 8 bases not matched to a gene. CDR3 nucleotide sequence: TGTGCCAGTAGTATCGTCCTGGACAGGGGTCACGAGCAGTACTTC. Its protein product is CASSIVLDRGHEQYF.

The CDR3 is CASTTGQESYEQYF. The DNA for the CDR3 is TGTGCCAGCACCACCGGACAGGAGTCCTACGAGCAGTACTTC. The chain couples TRBV5-6 to TRBJ2-7; 7 nucleotides line up with TRBD1. The J segment lost 1 base and the V segment lost 6 bases, leaving 7 bases of the junction unmatched. The CDR3 consists of 14 residues. Germline V CDR1 and CDR2: SGHDT, YYEEEE. The variable domain in full, completed from reference TRBV5-6 and TRBJ2-7, reads DAGVTQSPTHLIKTRGQQVTLRCSPKSGHDTVSWYQQALGQGPQFIFQYYEEEERQRGNFPDRFSGHQFPNYSSELNVNALLLGDSALYLCASTTGQESYEQYFGPGTRLTVT.

This chain links TRBV15 with TRBJ2-7; maybe TRBD2 (5 bases). The V end lost 4 bases, the J end lost 1 base, and 14 bases lay between the germline ends. This CDR3 region has 15 residues. Germline lookup yields CDR1 LNHNV and CDR2 YYDKDF (reference sequence). CDR3 DNA sequence: TGTGCCACCAGCATAAGACGGGAATCATCCTACGAGCAGTACTTC. Translation gives CATSIRRESSYEQYF. The full variable domain, with the rest looked up from reference TRBV15 and TRBJ2-7, is DAMVIQNPRYQVTQFGKPVTLSCSQTLNHNVMYWYQQKSSQAPKLLFHYYDKDFNNEADTPDNFQSRRPNTSFCFLDIRSPGLGDTAMYLCATSIRRESSYEQYFGPGTRLTVT.

This chain joins TRBV6-6 and TRBJ2-7; 7 bases align to TRBD1. Losses at the gene ends were 3 bases for V and 7 bases for J; bases not matched to a gene: 9. There are 14 residues in the CDR3. The germline V gene has CDR1 MNHNY and CDR2 SVGAGI (reference sequence). This chain's CDR3 is CASSYYRGTEEQYF. CDR3 DNA: TGTGCCAGCAGTTATTACAGGGGAACGGAAGAGCAGTACTTC.

The chain combines TRBV6-4 with TRBJ2-1; 13 bases align to TRBD2. The CDR3 loop spans 19 amino acids. Germline trimming cut 0 bases from V and 4 bases from J; bases unmatched to any gene: 9. CDR1 and CDR2 (germline): MRHNA, SNTAGT. For the CDR3, the DNA is TGTGCCAGCAGTGACTCGGGCACTAGCGGGAGGGTCTCGTACAATGAGCAGTTCTTC. This encodes CASSDSGTSGRVSYNEQFF.

The chain couples TRBV7-2 to TRBJ2-7; a possible D gene is TRBD2 (5 bases). The CDR3 consists of 14 residues. Per the germline V gene, CDR1 is SGHTA and CDR2 is FQGNSA. V was shortened by 4 bases and J by 2 bases, with 12 bases between the two germline ends. The CDR3 loop reads CASSSRTPPYEQYF. The CDR3 DNA reads TGTGCCAGCAGCTCCCGGACTCCCCCCTACGAGCAGTACTTC.

The rearrangement links TRBV11-1 to TRBJ2-7; 10 bases match TRBD2. CDR3 length equals 14 residues. V gave up 2 bases and J gave up 2 bases; unmatched junction bases: 0. Per the germline V gene, CDR1 is SGHAT and CDR2 is FQDESV (reference sequence). CDR3 region: CASSLLAGAYEQYF. The CDR3 coding sequence is TGTGCCAGCAGCTTACTAGCGGGAGCCTACGAGCAGTACTTC. Full variable domain (outside the CDR3, taken from reference TRBV11-1 and TRBJ2-7): EAEVAQSPRYKITEKSQAVAFWCDPISGHATLYWYRQILGQGPELLVQFQDESVVDDSQLPKDRFSAERLKGVDSTLKIQPAELGDSAMYLCASSLLAGAYEQYFGPGTRLTVT.

This rearrangement joins TRBV5-1 to TRBJ1-2, with D maybe TRBD1 (5 bases). Trimming took off 1 base at V and 2 bases at J, with 12 bases between the two ends. The CDR3 extends over 15 amino acids. From germline, CDR1 is SGHRS and CDR2 YFSETQ. This chain's CDR3 is CASSLRGRLNYGYTF. The CDR3 region has the DNA TGCGCCAGCAGCTTGAGGGGCAGGCTCAACTATGGCTACACCTTC.

J is TRBJ2-7 and V is TRBV15; 7 nucleotides agree with TRBD2. J was trimmed by 4 bases and V by 0 bases; bases with no gene match: 18. The CDR3 is 19 amino acids. CDR1 and CDR2 (germline): LNHNV, YYDKDF (reference sequence). The CDR3 nucleotides read TGTGCCACCAGCAGAGATCCCAAAGATTCGAGGGAGGGCGCTTACGAGCAGTACTTC. It codes for CATSRDPKDSREGAYEQYF.

This chain links TRBV19 with TRBJ2-3, with 10 bases that match TRBD2. The CDR3 loop spans 16 amino acids. Germline V lookup: CDR1 LNHDA, CDR2 SQIVND (reference sequence). V shed 9 bases and J 0 bases; nucleotides not matched to a gene: 9. The CDR3: CASKWGLASSTDTQYF. The CDR3 bases are TGTGCCAGCAAATGGGGACTAGCGAGCAGCACAGATACGCAGTATTTT.

The V gene is TRBV10-3, the J gene TRBJ2-1; TRBD2 might be the D (6 bases). Trimming cost V 7 bases and J 5 bases, with 12 bases left between them. The germline gives CDR1 ENHRY, CDR2 SYGVKD. The CDR3 is made up of 13 amino acids. DNA for the CDR3: TGTGCCATCACGCGGGACGCTAACAATGAGCAGTTCTTC. Protein: CAITRDANNEQFF.

This clone appeared a few times. This sequence joins TRBV4-1 and TRBJ2-7; 8 bases agree with TRBD2. CDR3 length: 15 amino acids. The V gene's germline CDR1 is MGHRA and CDR2 YSYEKL. J lost 0 bases, V lost 3 bases, and 4 bases had no gene match. The CDR3 DNA follows: TGCGCCAGCAGCCAGCTAGCGGGCAGCTCCTACGAGCAGTACTTC. Translating it yields CASSQLAGSSYEQYF.

This chain links TRBV4-1 with TRBJ1-2, with D perhaps TRBD1 (6 bases). Germline assignment: CDR1 MGHRA and CDR2 YSYEKL. Trimming cost V 0 bases and J 1 base, with 15 bases left between them. This CDR3 spans 17 amino acids. The CDR3 spells CASSQDSTGRNNYGYTF. CDR3 nucleotide sequence: TGCGCCAGCAGCCAAGATAGTACAGGGAGAAATAACTATGGCTACACCTTC.

This chain uses TRBV27 with TRBJ2-3, with 9 bases matching TRBD2. Germline V gene data show CDR1 as MNHEY and CDR2 as SMNVEV (reference sequence). V was clipped by 3 bases and J by 1 base; unmatched bases: 2. This CDR3 has 15 residues. In DNA, the CDR3 is TGTGCCAGCAGTTTCCGGACTAGCGGCACAGATACGCAGTATTTT. Amino acids: CASSFRTSGTDTQYF.

The J gene is TRBJ1-5, the V gene TRBV7-9; D call uncertain. The CDR3 has 12 residues. From germline, CDR1 is SEHNR and CDR2 FQNEAQ (reference sequence). V lost 1 base and J lost 4, with 2 bases in between. The CDR3: CASSLVNQPQHF. The CDR3 coding sequence is TGTGCCAGCAGCTTAGTAAATCAGCCCCAGCATTTT.

V and J are TRBV6-4 and TRBJ2-3; 9 nucleotides match TRBD2. CDR1 is MRHNA and CDR2 is SNTAGT in the germline V gene. The CDR3 is 15 amino acids. J was trimmed by 0 bases and V by 5 bases; bases with no gene match: 3. CDR3 loop: CASSSSGKSTDTQYF. The CDR3 DNA reads TGTGCCAGCAGTTCTAGCGGGAAAAGCACAGATACGCAGTATTTT.

CDR3: CASSVTGWSGEQFF. The CDR3 DNA sequence: TGTGCCAGCAGTGTGACAGGGTGGTCCGGTGAGCAGTTCTTC. The chain uses TRBV27 and TRBJ2-1; 7 bases fit TRBD1. The CDR3 is 14 residues long. V gave up 5 bases and J gave up 9 bases; unmatched junction bases: 10. Germline lookup yields CDR1 MNHEY and CDR2 SMNVEV (reference sequence).

This clone was seen once. The chain recombines TRBV5-4 with TRBJ2-7; 10 bases align to TRBD1. The germline gives CDR1 SGHNT, CDR2 YYREEE (reference sequence). The V segment lost 2 bases and the J segment 3 bases; nucleotides outside the gene matches: 5. The CDR3 is 15 amino acids. The CDR3 region has the DNA TGTGCCAGCAGCTTCGGGACAGGGGAGATCTACGAGCAGTACTTC. Translating gives CASSFGTGEIYEQYF.

This clone was seen only a few times. V is TRBV6-5 and J is TRBJ2-7, with D possibly called TRBD1 or TRBD2 (6 bases each). This CDR3 is 14 amino acids long. Germline V gene lookup returns CDR1 MNHEY and CDR2 SVGAGI. Trimming took 6 bases from V and 5 from J, leaving 17 bases between them. CDR3 in DNA: TGTGCCAGCAGGGGGGCGGGGATCTGCGACGAGCAGTACTTC. The encoded protein is CASRGAGICDEQYF.

This clone was counted once. The V gene is TRBV10-2, the J gene TRBJ2-7; tentatively, D is TRBD2 (6 bases). The CDR3 has 20 amino acids. Trimming shortened V by 0 bases and J by 1 base, and 25 bases separated the two germline ends. Germline values: CDR1 WSHSY, CDR2 SAAADI. In DNA, the CDR3 is TGCGCCAGCAGTGAGTCCCCTGGGGAGGAGGATACAATCCGGTCCTACGAGCAGTACTTC. Its translation is CASSESPGEEDTIRSYEQYF.

This chain connects TRBV27 to TRBJ1-2, with TRBD1 matching 9 bases. V lost 6 bases and J lost 8; bases outside the gene matches: 7. Germline-derived CDR1 and CDR2 are MNHEY and SMNVEV (reference sequence). The length of the CDR3 is 13 residues. CDR3 sequence: CASRDRGARGYTF. CDR3 DNA: TGTGCCAGCAGGGACAGGGGAGCGCGGGGCTACACCTTC.

V gene TRBV7-2 combines with J gene TRBJ2-1, with D unresolved. The CDR3 consists of 13 residues. Germline V gives CDR1 SGHTA, CDR2 FQGNSA. The V and J ends lost 5 bases and 6 bases respectively, with 11 bases between them. CDR3 sequence reads: CASSPPAPNEQFF. The CDR3 bases are TGTGCCAGCAGCCCGCCCGCCCCCAATGAGCAGTTCTTC.

V and J are TRBV6-7 and TRBJ2-7; TRBD1 might be the D (6 bases). TRBV6-7 is designated an ORF whose function remains uncertain. V lost 6 bases and J lost 4, with 13 bases in between. The CDR3 spans 13 residues. This CDR3 is CASRDTGLYEQYF. CDR3 coding DNA: TGTGCCAGCAGGGATACAGGGCTTTACGAGCAGTACTTC.